A selection of T cell receptor beta chains follows, all from one sample in a study of blood T cell repertoires in COVID-19. Clones were read by immunoSEQ multiplex PCR, and TCRdb kept only the in-frame ones, dropping some. The data show about 150,000 clones, 70% to 90% seen once. Sequencing was done on a sample of peripheral blood. The receptors come from a man aged 60 to 69 with COVID-19, enrolled during active disease. Each CDR3 is given with its conserved first and last residue. A D gene is named only where the DNA matches it firmly.

CDR3 protein: CASSEEGANDNEQFF
CDR3 DNA: TGTGCCAGCAGCGAAGAAGGGGCTAACGACAATGAGCAGTTCTTC
V gene: TRBV7-2
D gene: -
J gene: TRBJ2-1

CDR3 protein: CASSPPGTANTEAFF
CDR3 DNA: TGTGCCAGCAGCCCTCCCGGGACAGCGAACACTGAAGCTTTCTTT
V gene: TRBV14
D gene: TRBD1
J gene: TRBJ1-1

CDR3 protein: CASSFSGGAQETQYF
CDR3 DNA: TGTGCCAGCAGCTTTAGCGGGGGGGCCCAGGAGACCCAGTACTTC
V gene: TRBV11-2
D gene: TRBD2
J gene: TRBJ2-5

CDR3 protein: CASSHRRRGGQDEQFF
CDR3 DNA: TGTGCCAGCAGCCATCGCCGGCGGGGGGGCCAAGATGAGCAGTTCTTC
V gene: TRBV3-1/TRBV3-2
D gene: TRBD2
J gene: TRBJ2-1

CDR3 protein: CASSLRAAGGTSYEQYF
CDR3 DNA: TGCGCCAGCAGCTTGCGAGCGGCGGGGGGGACCTCCTACGAGCAGTACTTC
V gene: TRBV5-1
D gene: TRBD2
J gene: TRBJ2-7

CDR3 protein: CAWSVAGGFYEQYF
CDR3 DNA: TGTGCCTGGAGTGTAGCGGGGGGCTTCTACGAGCAGTACTTC
V gene: TRBV30
D gene: TRBD2
J gene: TRBJ2-7

CDR3 protein: CASSRRQVLGRYEQYF
CDR3 DNA: TGTGCCAGCAGCCGAAGACAGGTTCTGGGTCGGTACGAGCAGTACTTC
V gene: TRBV5-6
D gene: -
J gene: TRBJ2-7

CDR3 protein: CASSLQQSSNEKLFF
CDR3 DNA: TGTGCCAGCAGCCTGCAACAGTCTTCTAATGAAAAACTGTTTTTT
V gene: TRBV7-2
D gene: -
J gene: TRBJ1-4

CDR3 protein: CASSPPAGRVKTQYF
CDR3 DNA: TGTGCCAGCAGCCCGCCCGCAGGGAGGGTAAAGACCCAGTACTTC
V gene: TRBV6-6
D gene: TRBD2
J gene: TRBJ2-5

CDR3 protein: CASSLATTGRNEKLFF
CDR3 DNA: TGTGCCAGCAGCTTAGCTACGACAGGGCGTAATGAAAAACTGTTTTTT
V gene: TRBV7-6
D gene: TRBD1
J gene: TRBJ1-4

CDR3 protein: CASRNGVRTGELFF
CDR3 DNA: TGTGCCAGCAGAAACGGGGTGAGGACCGGGGAGCTGTTTTTT
V gene: TRBV2
D gene: -
J gene: TRBJ2-2

CDR3 protein: CASSFSFTVGPLQPQHF
CDR3 DNA: TGTGCCAGCAGCTTCTCTTTCACGGTGGGCCCTTTGCAGCCCCAGCATTTT
V gene: TRBV5-5
D gene: -
J gene: TRBJ1-5

CDR3 protein: CATSDLGGVGLYNEQFF
CDR3 DNA: TGTGCCACCAGTGATTTAGGGGGTGTCGGCCTGTACAATGAGCAGTTCTTC
V gene: TRBV24-1
D gene: -
J gene: TRBJ2-1

CDR3 protein: CASSLLRGLDSPLHF
CDR3 DNA: TGTGCCAGCAGCCTGTTACGGGGTTTGGATTCACCCCTCCACTTT
V gene: TRBV5-6
D gene: -
J gene: TRBJ1-6

CDR3 protein: CASTPSGSYEQYF
CDR3 DNA: TGTGCCAGCACCCCTAGCGGGAGTTACGAGCAGTACTTC
V gene: TRBV25-1
D gene: TRBD2
J gene: TRBJ2-7

CDR3 protein: CASSQDRVRTEAFF
CDR3 DNA: TGCGCCAGCAGCCAAGACAGGGTTCGTACTGAAGCTTTCTTT
V gene: TRBV4-1
D gene: -
J gene: TRBJ1-1

CDR3 protein: CASSYGQLNSEAFF
CDR3 DNA: TGTGCCAGCAGTTACGGACAACTGAATTCTGAAGCTTTCTTT
V gene: TRBV6-2/TRBV6-3
D gene: -
J gene: TRBJ1-1